This T cell receptor beta chain was recorded in a study of blood T cell repertoires in COVID-19. Study at large: COVID-19 samples collected from the United States, Italy and Spain covered acute and convalescent phases.

Data came from immunoSEQ multiplex PCR; TCRdb stores just in-frame clones and leaves some out. The sample lists 130,000 to 150,000 clones, around 82% occurring once. The CDR3 spans 13 residues. In germline, CDR1 is WNHNN, CDR2 SYGVQD (reference sequence). V was pared by 3 bases and J by 5 bases, with 7 bases between. Material for sequencing was peripheral blood. The chain recombines TRBV10-1 with TRBJ2-2, with D maybe TRBD2 (5 bases). This TCR was sampled from a man aged 55 to 70 with acute or convalescent COVID-19. CDR3: CASSDRRTGELFF. CDR3 nucleotides: TGCGCCAGCAGTGACCGGAGGACCGGGGAGCTGTTTTTT.